Here is one TCR beta chain with its context. Which antigen it targets is not known. Qualities for individual bases were not recorded, and no much larger clone is one base off. From the cysteine up to the phenylalanine, the CDR3 has a length of 12 residues. Only the CDR3 DNA stays, 36 bases, in frame from base 1. The data were taken from a study of blood T cell repertoires in COVID-19 (dated by TCRdb to between 2020 and 2021). Regarding the complete study: Collaborator samples came from the United States, Italy and Spain and covered acute and convalescent phases of COVID-19. The dataset comprised deeply sampled blood TCRbeta repertoires from subjects exposed to, actively infected with, or recovered from COVID-19. The samples were drawn from the first 160 participants of the ongoing ImmuneRACE study and from about 1,200 subjects provided by 6 global collaborators. HLA class I and class II types, where available, came from metadata supplied by the sample provider rather than from assay-based typing. The material from the prospective study consisted of cDNA or gDNA derived from T cells, B-cell-depleted T cells, or PBMCs. The sample metadata nearly always contained a de-identified subject ID, COVID-19 status, age in years and sex. The repertoires were released in a freely available public database meant as a resource for research on the immune response to SARS-CoV-2.

TCRbeta CDR3 regions were amplified from genomic DNA using the immunoSEQ Assay, a bias-controlled multiplex PCR. Turning to the authors' computational methods: Nucleated cell counts per sample were estimated from amplification of reference gene primers within the assay. Sequence reads were collapsed and filtered to measure the absolute abundance of every unique TCRbeta CDR3 rearrangement. For each sample, productive Simpson clonality was calculated as the square root of Simpson's diversity index across productive rearrangements. TCRdb mirrors the immuneACCESS table, restricted to in-frame sequences. Some clones are absent from its copies; in checked studies, under half trace to an unresolved V gene, and the reason for the others is unknown. Clonal size and the V and J genes are those of that table, whereas D and trimming came from the DNA. The table for this sample lists 200,000 to 250,000 clones; approximately 90% of them were counted only once. About 4% of the sample belongs to the ten largest clones.

Enrolling through a virtual design, the prospective study's participants ranged in age from roughly 18 to 90 years and lived across roughly 23 United States geographic areas. Cohort assignment in the prospective study relied on participant-reported clinical history from a screening survey and a study questionnaire. Mobile phlebotomists in the prospective study collected whole blood, serum and a nasopharyngeal or oropharyngeal swab from every participant. Additional blood draws and questionnaires over an approximately two-month period could optionally be provided by prospective study participants. Prospective study blood samples were shipped either frozen or at room temperature before DNA extraction. Here is what the overall study found, with its caveats: Clinical and demographic metadata were provided uncurated, with the amount varying by source and participant.

The specimen was PBMCs or T cells enriched from blood (not recorded which). Here the chain combines TRBV21-1 and TRBJ1-6. TRBV21-1 is tagged as a pseudogene. The sequence was obtained from a woman in her 40s with acute COVID-19. CDR3 reads: CASSPQLSPLHF. The nucleotides are TGTGCCAGCAGCCCCCAACTTTCACCCCTCCACTTT.